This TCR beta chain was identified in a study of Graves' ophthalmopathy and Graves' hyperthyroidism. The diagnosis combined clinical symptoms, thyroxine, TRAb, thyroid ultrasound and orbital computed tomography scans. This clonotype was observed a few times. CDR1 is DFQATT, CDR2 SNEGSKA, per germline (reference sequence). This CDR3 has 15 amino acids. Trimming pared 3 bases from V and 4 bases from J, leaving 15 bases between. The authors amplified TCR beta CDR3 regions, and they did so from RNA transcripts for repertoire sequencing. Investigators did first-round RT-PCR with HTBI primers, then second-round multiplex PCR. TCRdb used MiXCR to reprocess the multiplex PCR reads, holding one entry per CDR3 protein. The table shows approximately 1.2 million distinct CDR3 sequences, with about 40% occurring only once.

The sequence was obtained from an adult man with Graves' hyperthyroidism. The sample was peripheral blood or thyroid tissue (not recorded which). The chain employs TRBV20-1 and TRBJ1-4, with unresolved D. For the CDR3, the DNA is TGCAGTGCTAGTATCGGAGGCGGTCATAATGAAAAACTGTTTTTT. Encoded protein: CSASIGGGHNEKLFF.